A selection of T cell receptor beta chains follows, all from one sample in a study of blood T cell repertoires in COVID-19. The assay was immunoSEQ multiplex PCR, and TCRdb's table has in-frame clones only and misses some. The sample includes about 170,000 clones, around four fifths seen only once; the top ten take approximately 7.6%. The sequenced material came from peripheral blood. The receptors derive from a woman of 80 years or more with COVID-19, enrolled during active disease. Both conserved end residues are part of each CDR3. Fields, in order: clone size, D gene, V gene, J gene, CDR3 protein, CDR3 DNA. D genes are given only for firm matches. Clone size appears in some rows only: once, few, many, or a class for an expanded clone.

size: few
D: -
V: TRBV5-1
J: TRBJ2-7
CDR3: CASSPRSYEQYF
DNA: TGCGCCAGCAGCCCCCGCTCCTACGAGCAGTACTTC

size: -
D: TRBD2
V: TRBV5-1
J: TRBJ2-3
CDR3: CASSALAGGPGDTQYF
DNA: TGCGCCAGCAGCGCCCTAGCGGGGGGCCCTGGAGATACGCAGTATTTT

size: -
D: -
V: TRBV5-1
J: TRBJ1-2
CDR3: CASSFSSGRIDGYTF
DNA: TGCGCCAGCAGCTTTAGTTCAGGGCGGATTGATGGCTACACCTTC

size: -
D: -
V: TRBV7-2
J: TRBJ2-7
CDR3: CASSSTRIEQYF
DNA: TGTGCCAGCAGCTCCACTAGGATCGAGCAGTACTTC

size: -
D: TRBD1
V: TRBV19
J: TRBJ1-2
CDR3: CASTRTGILSGYTF
DNA: TGTGCCAGTACACGGACAGGGATCTTGTCTGGCTACACCTTC

size: -
D: -
V: TRBV11-2
J: TRBJ1-1
CDR3: CASSRKDGGLITEAFF
DNA: TGTGCCAGCAGCAGGAAAGACGGGGGGCTGATCACTGAAGCTTTCTTT

size: -
D: TRBD1
V: TRBV28
J: TRBJ2-7
CDR3: CASTQDRASFPQSDEQYF
DNA: TGTGCCAGCACCCAGGACAGGGCTTCGTTCCCCCAGAGTGACGAGCAGTACTTC

size: once
D: -
V: TRBV9
J: TRBJ1-3
CDR3: CASSVGSPGNTIYF
DNA: TGTGCCAGCAGCGTTGGCTCTCCAGGAAACACCATATATTTT

size: -
D: -
V: TRBV5-4
J: TRBJ1-3
CDR3: CASSLDSLSGNTIYF
DNA: TGTGCCAGCAGCTTAGACAGCCTCTCTGGAAACACCATATATTTT

size: -
D: TRBD1
V: TRBV2
J: TRBJ2-5
CDR3: CASSVRQGSQETQYF
DNA: TGTGCCAGCAGTGTTCGACAGGGGTCCCAAGAGACCCAGTACTTC

size: -
D: TRBD1
V: TRBV11-1
J: TRBJ2-7
CDR3: CASSLTGRGSYEQYF
DNA: TGTGCCAGCAGCCTGACAGGGCGCGGAAGTTACGAGCAGTACTTC

size: -
D: -
V: TRBV5-4
J: TRBJ2-7
CDR3: CASTKGTDAYEQYF
DNA: TGTGCCAGCACCAAAGGGACTGATGCCTACGAGCAGTACTTC

size: -
D: TRBD2
V: TRBV18
J: TRBJ2-4
CDR3: CASSPMIGLADDLAKNIQYF
DNA: TGTGCCAGCTCACCAATGATCGGACTAGCGGACGATCTAGCCAAAAACATTCAGTACTTC

size: -
D: -
V: TRBV12-3/TRBV12-4
J: TRBJ1-2
CDR3: CASGLDYGYTF
DNA: TGTGCCTCAGGGTTGGACTATGGCTACACCTTC

size: -
D: TRBD1
V: TRBV6-5
J: TRBJ2-7
CDR3: CASSSGQGSYEQYF
DNA: TGTGCCAGCAGTTCGGGACAGGGATCCTACGAGCAGTACTTC

size: -
D: TRBD2
V: TRBV25-1
J: TRBJ2-2
CDR3: CASQAGGRTGELFF
DNA: TGTGCCAGCCAAGCGGGGGGAAGGACCGGGGAGCTGTTTTTT

size: -
D: -
V: TRBV6-5
J: TRBJ1-1
CDR3: CASSRGNTEAFF
DNA: TGTGCCAGCTCCAGGGGGAACACTGAAGCTTTCTTT

size: -
D: TRBD1
V: TRBV11-2
J: TRBJ2-1
CDR3: CASSDRTGAAEQFF
DNA: TGTGCCAGCAGCGACCGAACAGGGGCGGCTGAGCAGTTCTTC

size: -
D: TRBD2
V: TRBV5-1
J: TRBJ2-7
CDR3: CASSSSSGRFYEQYF
DNA: TGCGCCAGCAGTTCCTCTAGCGGGAGGTTTTACGAGCAGTACTTC

size: -
D: -
V: TRBV5-4
J: TRBJ2-5
CDR3: CASGASVGGRETQYF
DNA: TGTGCCAGCGGAGCCTCGGTCGGAGGGAGAGAGACCCAGTACTTC

size: -
D: TRBD2
V: TRBV27
J: TRBJ2-5
CDR3: CASAERGLAERVGRETQYF
DNA: TGTGCCAGCGCCGAAAGGGGACTAGCGGAGAGGGTTGGGCGAGAGACCCAGTACTTC

size: -
D: -
V: TRBV3-1/TRBV3-2
J: TRBJ1-1
CDR3: CASRSRADRNTEAFF
DNA: TGTGCCAGCAGATCCAGGGCTGACAGGAACACTGAAGCTTTCTTT

size: -
D: -
V: TRBV11-2
J: TRBJ1-1
CDR3: CASSLGYEAFF
DNA: TGTGCCAGCAGCTTAGGTTATGAAGCTTTCTTT

size: -
D: -
V: TRBV11-2
J: TRBJ1-5
CDR3: CASSKGGNQPQHF
DNA: TGTGCCAGCAGTAAAGGGGGCAATCAGCCCCAGCATTTT

size: once
D: -
V: TRBV6-5
J: TRBJ1-3
CDR3: CASSYSGGISGNTIYF
DNA: TGTGCCAGCAGTTACTCGGGCGGGATAAGTGGAAACACCATATATTTT

size: -
D: -
V: TRBV27
J: TRBJ1-6
CDR3: CASSINRERNSPLHF
DNA: TGTGCCAGCAGTATAAACAGGGAGCGGAATTCACCCCTCCACTTT

size: -
D: -
V: TRBV6-5
J: TRBJ2-2
CDR3: CASSRQGITGELFF
DNA: TGTGCCAGCAGTCGGCAGGGGATCACCGGGGAGCTGTTTTTT

size: -
D: -
V: TRBV6-4
J: TRBJ1-1
CDR3: CASIVRETEAFF
DNA: TGTGCCAGCATCGTCCGGGAAACTGAAGCTTTCTTT

size: -
D: -
V: TRBV2
J: TRBJ2-5
CDR3: CASSDRSTEETQYF
DNA: TGTGCCAGCAGTGATAGATCGACGGAGGAGACCCAGTACTTC

size: -
D: -
V: TRBV5-1
J: TRBJ2-1
CDR3: CASSLQKAGYNEQFF
DNA: TGCGCCAGCAGCTTACAGAAAGCAGGTTACAATGAGCAGTTCTTC

size: -
D: TRBD1
V: TRBV2
J: TRBJ2-3
CDR3: CASREGQGADTQYF
DNA: TGTGCCAGCAGAGAGGGACAGGGCGCGGATACGCAGTATTTT

size: -
D: -
V: TRBV5-6
J: TRBJ1-3
CDR3: CASSAQGGNTIYF
DNA: TGTGCCAGCAGCGCCCAGGGGGGAAACACCATATATTTT

size: few
D: -
V: TRBV3-1/TRBV3-2
J: TRBJ1-3
CDR3: CASSQDLSSGNTIYF
DNA: TGTGCCAGCAGCCAAGACCTCAGCTCTGGAAACACCATATATTTT

size: -
D: -
V: TRBV6-5
J: TRBJ2-7
CDR3: CASRFGQGGDEQYF
DNA: TGTGCCAGCAGATTCGGACAGGGAGGGGACGAGCAGTACTTC

size: -
D: -
V: TRBV15
J: TRBJ1-5
CDR3: CATSRGRNGGNQPQHF
DNA: TGTGCCACCAGCAGAGGCAGGAACGGTGGCAATCAGCCCCAGCATTTT

size: -
D: TRBD1
V: TRBV7-2
J: TRBJ1-2
CDR3: CASSPQQGARYTF
DNA: TGTGCCAGCAGCCCGCAACAGGGGGCGCGCTACACCTTC